The clone carrying this TCR beta chain came up a few times. Only in-frame clones appear in the TCRdb table, and some are missing; sequencing was by immunoSEQ multiplex PCR. The sample includes fewer than 90,000 clones, more than 70% of them seen just once. The V end lost 4 bases, the J end lost 6 bases, and 16 bases lay between the germline ends. The CDR3 extends over 14 amino acids. Looked up from germline, CDR1 is SGDLS and CDR2 is YYNGEE. This sample stems from a study of control samples from healthy donors and cancer patients. Sequencing was carried out using blood. This TCR came from a man aged 50 or older in good health. The V call is TRBV9, the J call TRBJ1-2; TRBD1 might be the D (5 bases). The CDR3: CASSMGRGRNGYTF. For the CDR3, the DNA is TGTGCCAGCAGCATGGGGCGGGGCAGGAATGGCTACACCTTC.